Sequencing of this T cell receptor (beta chain) was carried out in a study of identical twins. Germline CDR1 SQVTM, CDR2 ANQGSEA. V shed 4 bases and J 4 bases; nucleotides not matched to a gene: 8. The CDR3 covers 14 residues. Via MiXCR, TCRdb re-called the 5' RACE reads, giving one row per CDR3 protein. The sample shows about 530,000 distinct CDR3 sequences, 20% to 25% of them seen only once. This sample also belongs to another study, concerning yellow fever vaccine responses in identical twins.

The chain recombines TRBV29-1 with TRBJ2-5, with TRBD2 matching over 8 bases. The source material was CD4+ T cells sorted from blood. The TCR was taken from a woman aged 18-29 years in good health. The CDR3 is CSVGTGGGGETQYF. The CDR3 bases are TGCAGCGTTGGTACCGGGGGGGGCGGAGAGACCCAGTACTTC.